This is a list of T cell receptor beta chains from one sample in a study of blood T cell repertoires in COVID-19. Only in-frame clones appear in the TCRdb table, and some are missing; sequencing was by immunoSEQ multiplex PCR. Among roughly 290,000 clones listed, 75% to 95% were seen once. Sequences were obtained from peripheral blood. All receptors derive from a woman aged 25-40 years with COVID-19, enrolled during active disease. Each CDR3 is given with its conserved first and last residue. D genes are given only for firm matches. The size of a clone is reported for some rows only, either as once, few or many, or as a class for expanded clones.

J | size | V | D | DNA | CDR3
TRBJ2-7 | - | TRBV6-2/TRBV6-3 | - | TGTGCCAGCAGTAGGGGAGGATTTGCCTACGAGCAGTACTTC | CASSRGGFAYEQYF
TRBJ2-2 | - | TRBV7-2 | - | TGTGCCAGCAGCTTAGCCGGAGGGGACACCGGGGAGCTGTTTTTT | CASSLAGGDTGELFF
TRBJ1-1 | - | TRBV6-5 | TRBD1 | TGTGCCAGCAAACGGACAGGGCTTTTGAACACTGAAGCTTTCTTT | CASKRTGLLNTEAFF
TRBJ2-3 | - | TRBV9 | - | TGTGCCAGCAGCGAGGTGCTAGCGTCCACAGATACGCAGTATTTT | CASSEVLASTDTQYF
TRBJ1-1 | - | TRBV9 | TRBD1 | TGTGCCAGCAGCGTAGAGGCAGGGGGATGGACTGAAGCTTTCTTT | CASSVEAGGWTEAFF
TRBJ2-7 | - | TRBV7-2 | TRBD2 | TGTGCCAGCAGCTTAGCGGCTAGCGGGAGCTACGAGCAGTACTTC | CASSLAASGSYEQYF
TRBJ2-5 | - | TRBV5-1 | TRBD1 | TGCGCCAGCAGCCGGGGACAGGGAGGGGAGACCCAGTACTTC | CASSRGQGGETQYF
TRBJ2-1 | once | TRBV9 | TRBD2 | TGTGCCAGCAGCTTAGCGGGAGGGAGGGATGAGCAGTTCTTC | CASSLAGGRDEQFF
TRBJ2-7 | - | TRBV7-9 | TRBD2 | TGTGCCAGCAGCTCTGGGACTAGCGGGAGCTACGAGCAGTACTTC | CASSSGTSGSYEQYF
TRBJ2-3 | - | TRBV11-2 | - | TGTGCCAGCAGCCGTATTAGCACAGATACGCAGTATTTT | CASSRISTDTQYF
TRBJ2-5 | - | TRBV6-5 | TRBD1 | TGTGCCAGCAGTTACGGACAGGGGGCAAAGACCCAGTACTTC | CASSYGQGAKTQYF
TRBJ1-2 | once | TRBV7-2 | TRBD1 | TGTGCCAGCAGCTTAAGGGGGCGAGGCTATGGCTACACCTTC | CASSLRGRGYGYTF
TRBJ1-6 | - | TRBV7-9 | - | TGTGCCAGCAGCCCCTCGAGCTCCTATAATTCACCCCTCCACTTT | CASSPSSSYNSPLHF
TRBJ2-3 | - | TRBV29-1 | TRBD1 | TGCAGCGTAGGGACAGGAACCTTAAATACGCAGTATTTT | CSVGTGTLNTQYF
TRBJ1-5 | - | TRBV4-1 | - | TGCGCCAGCAGCCAAGATCGGGAGAAGCCCCAGCATTTT | CASSQDREKPQHF
TRBJ2-6 | - | TRBV6-4 | TRBD1 | TGTGCCAGCAGTGACACAGGGGGCGCTGGGGCCAACGTCCTGACTTTC | CASSDTGGAGANVLTF
TRBJ2-3 | - | TRBV7-2 | - | TGTGCCAGCACCTACTACGGCAACACAGATACGCAGTATTTT | CASTYYGNTDTQYF
TRBJ2-2 | - | TRBV27 | TRBD1 | TGTGCCAGCAGGACCACCGGGACAGCGAACACCGGGGAGCTGTTTTTT | CASRTTGTANTGELFF
TRBJ2-7 | - | TRBV30 | - | TGTGCCTGGAGGAATCCGGGACAAGCCTACGAGCAGTACTTC | CAWRNPGQAYEQYF
TRBJ1-1 | - | TRBV6-4 | - | TGTGCCAGCAGTGCACAGGGAAACACTGAAGCTTTCTTT | CASSAQGNTEAFF
TRBJ1-6 | - | TRBV6-6 | - | TGTGCCAGCAGCCCAACCCACAGGGAACGTAATTCACCCCTCCACTTT | CASSPTHRERNSPLHF
TRBJ2-7 | - | TRBV29-1 | TRBD2 | TGCAGCGTTATGAGAGCGGGACGCTACGAGCAGTACTTC | CSVMRAGRYEQYF
TRBJ2-7 | - | TRBV11-2 | TRBD2 | TGTGCCAGCAGCTTAGTCGCTAGCGGGATCGAGCAGTACTTC | CASSLVASGIEQYF
TRBJ2-7 | - | TRBV12-5 | TRBD1 | TGTGCTATTCCAGGCCACAGGGGGCCCTCCTACGAGCAGTACTTC | CAIPGHRGPSYEQYF
TRBJ1-1 | - | TRBV9 | - | TGTGCCAGCAGCGCCGTAGGAGGGGGGGGTGAAGCTTTCTTT | CASSAVGGGGEAFF
TRBJ2-2 | - | TRBV9 | - | TGTGCCAGCAGCCCCCGAGGCGCGAACACCGGGGAGCTGTTTTTT | CASSPRGANTGELFF
TRBJ2-3 | - | TRBV28 | - | TGTGCCAGCTCGGGCGGGGTGAGGGGCACGCAGTATTTT | CASSGGVRGTQYF
TRBJ2-3 | - | TRBV5-6 | - | TGTGCCAGCAGCTTAGCAGGAGGGACAGATACGCAGTATTTT | CASSLAGGTDTQYF
TRBJ2-1 | - | TRBV15 | TRBD1 | TGTGCCACCAGCGGGACAGTCTACAATGAGCAGTTCTTC | CATSGTVYNEQFF
TRBJ2-7 | once | TRBV28 | - | TGTGCCAGCAGCGGGGGGCGATCGAACTACGAGCAGTACTTC | CASSGGRSNYEQYF
TRBJ2-2 | - | TRBV7-8 | - | TGTGCCAGCAGCTTAAGCGAACGGTTGAACACCGGGGAGCTGTTTTTT | CASSLSERLNTGELFF
TRBJ2-1 | - | TRBV2 | - | TGTGCCAGCGTAGGTGGGAGGGGGGACAATGAGCAGTTCTTC | CASVGGRGDNEQFF
TRBJ2-1 | few | TRBV11-1 | TRBD2 | TGTGCCAGCAGCAACGGACTAGCGGGACACAATGAGCAGTTCTTC | CASSNGLAGHNEQFF
TRBJ1-2 | - | TRBV28 | - | TGTGCCAGCAGGAAAATGGCCGGGAGACCGAGTCGCTATGGCTACACCTTC | CASRKMAGRPSRYGYTF
TRBJ1-5 | - | TRBV18 | - | TGTGCCAGCTCGTTGGACAGAGAAAATCAGCCCCAGCATTTT | CASSLDRENQPQHF
TRBJ1-1 | - | TRBV27 | - | TGTGCCAGCAGTTTTCAGTTGAACACTGAAGCTTTCTTT | CASSFQLNTEAFF
TRBJ1-4 | - | TRBV18 | - | TGTGCCAGCTCACCACAGAACAGGGTCGGAAATGAAAAACTGTTTTTT | CASSPQNRVGNEKLFF
TRBJ1-5 | - | TRBV28 | - | TGTGCCAGCAGCAACCCGACAGGTTTGTCGCCCCAGCATTTT | CASSNPTGLSPQHF
TRBJ1-3 | - | TRBV2 | - | TGTGCCAGCAGTGCCCAAGGGGCTGGAAACACCATATATTTT | CASSAQGAGNTIYF
TRBJ2-3 | - | TRBV13 | TRBD2 | TGTGCCAGCAGCTCCGTAGCGGGGAGTACAGATACGCAGTATTTT | CASSSVAGSTDTQYF
TRBJ2-2 | - | TRBV6-5 | TRBD1 | TGTGCCAGCAGTTACCTACAGGGGACCGGGGAGCTGTTTTTT | CASSYLQGTGELFF
TRBJ1-1 | - | TRBV6-5 | TRBD1 | TGTGCCAGCAGTCGTACAGGGGGCGCGAACACTGAAGCTTTCTTT | CASSRTGGANTEAFF
TRBJ1-5 | - | TRBV28 | TRBD1 | TGTGCCAGCAGCGACAGGGGCCAGCATTTT | CASSDRGQHF
TRBJ1-2 | - | TRBV6-5 | TRBD1 | TGTGCCAGCAGTTACACCGGGACAGGGGGTAGGGGCTACACCTTC | CASSYTGTGGRGYTF
TRBJ1-1 | - | TRBV5-1 | TRBD1 | TGCGCCAGCAGCTTGGCTTTCGGGACAGGGGGCGATTACGCTGAAGCTTTCTTT | CASSLAFGTGGDYAEAFF
TRBJ2-4 | once | TRBV28 | TRBD1 | TGTGCCAGCAGACGGACAGGGGGGAACATTCAGTACTTC | CASRRTGGNIQYF
TRBJ2-1 | - | TRBV27 | - | TGTGCCAGCAGTGGCAGGGTGCCCCACCAGGGGAATGAGCAGTTCTTC | CASSGRVPHQGNEQFF
TRBJ2-5 | - | TRBV30 | - | TGTGCCTGGAACAGGGATCAAGAGACCCAGTACTTC | CAWNRDQETQYF
TRBJ1-3 | - | TRBV6-6 | - | TGTGCCAGCAGTACCAGCCGGGTAAACACCATATATTTT | CASSTSRVNTIYF
TRBJ2-7 | - | TRBV7-3 | - | TGTGCCAGCAGCCCAAGGGGTAGCTCCTACGAGCAGTACTTC | CASSPRGSSYEQYF
TRBJ2-2 | - | TRBV7-9 | TRBD2 | TGTGCCAGCAGCTTAGTTACGCGGGAGGTCGGGGAGCTGTTTTTT | CASSLVTREVGELFF
TRBJ2-1 | - | TRBV24-1 | - | TGTGCCACCAGTGATTTGCAAATAGTGGGGGGAAATGAGCAGTTCTTC | CATSDLQIVGGNEQFF
TRBJ1-1 | - | TRBV5-1 | - | TGCGCCAGCAGCCCGGGGGGGAGGAACACTGAAGCTTTCTTT | CASSPGGRNTEAFF
TRBJ2-1 | - | TRBV6-5 | TRBD2 | TGTGCCAGCAGTTCCCGGGGGGGGTTCACCTACAATGAGCAGTTCTTC | CASSSRGGFTYNEQFF
TRBJ1-2 | - | TRBV30 | - | TGTGCCTGGAAGAAACAGGGAAACGAAGGGGATGGCTACACCTTC | CAWKKQGNEGDGYTF